This section outlines one TCR beta chain sequence together with its context. Its antigen remains unknown. This sample was taken from a study of T cell responses to AZD1222 COVID-19 vaccine. Study results and limitations: Donors were mostly white British, more females; clonal diversity possibly underestimated. Baseline seropositives among AZD1222 recipients totaled only 5 to 7.

Only in-frame clones appear in the TCRdb table, and some are missing; sequencing was by immunoSEQ multiplex PCR. The sample carries about 140,000 clones, around 90% recorded once. Germline V CDR1 and CDR2: SGHTA, FQGNSA. Trimming took off 5 bases at V and 5 bases at J, with 15 bases between the two ends. The CDR3 totals 14 residues. The source was peripheral blood, collected 28 days after the second dose of the MenACWY control vaccine. This chain joins TRBV7-2 and TRBJ2-5; D unclear. This clonotype was sampled from an adult who received the MenACWY meningococcal vaccine as a control. CDR3 protein: CASSRATSWETQYF. CDR3 nucleotide sequence: TGTGCCAGCAGCCGCGCGACGAGTTGGGAGACCCAGTACTTC.